A single sample is the source of the 25 T cell receptor beta chains below, sequenced in a study of shared clonotypes between healthy human individuals. Here immunoSEQ multiplex PCR was the method, and the copy in TCRdb shows in-frame clones only, minus some. The sample yields about 530,000 clones, approximately 95% seen once. Sequencing was performed on naive CD4+ T cells sorted from blood. As for subset: CD45RA+ positively selected. These receptors all come from a woman aged 30 to 39 in good health.

The gene calls are TRBV11-2 and TRBJ2-4; D not resolved. V was cut by 5 bases and J by 0 bases, with 20 bases left in between. In germline, CDR1 is SGHAT, CDR2 FQNNGV. The length of the CDR3 is 18 residues. As DNA, the CDR3 is TGTGCCAGCAGCCCGTCGCCTCAGGAGTTACTAGCCAAAAACATTCAGTACTTC. Translation: CASSPSPQELLAKNIQYF.

The chain recombines TRBV28 with TRBJ2-5; TRBD1 matches 7 bases. This CDR3 is 15 amino acids long. Germline lookup yields CDR1 MDHEN and CDR2 SYDVKM. The V segment lost 4 bases and the J segment 2 bases; nucleotides outside the gene matches: 7. CDR3 nucleotide sequence: TGTGCCAGCAGTTACCGGGACAGATGGCAAGAGACCCAGTACTTC. Translating gives CASSYRDRWQETQYF.

The chain employs TRBV7-2 and TRBJ2-7, with D possibly called TRBD1 or TRBD2 (5 bases each). The V gene's germline CDR1 is SGHTA and CDR2 FQGNSA. CDR3 length equals 14 residues. Deletions cut 0 bases from V and 2 bases from J, with 8 bases between. The CDR3 nucleotides are TGTGCCAGCAGCTTAGCAACGGGACCCTACGAGCAGTACTTC. It yields the protein CASSLATGPYEQYF. Full variable domain (missing parts from reference TRBV7-2 and TRBJ2-7): GAGVSQSPSNKVTEKGKDVELRCDPISGHTALYWYRQSLGQGLEFLIYFQGNSAPDKSGLPSDRFSAERTGGSVSTLTIQRTQQEDSAVYLCASSLATGPYEQYFGPGTRLTVT.

This chain connects TRBV27 to TRBJ2-3; 11 bases map to TRBD2. Germline V gene lookup returns CDR1 MNHEY and CDR2 SMNVEV (reference sequence). V shed 7 bases, J shed 4 bases, and the junction held 7 bases outside the gene matches. The CDR3 has 15 residues. The CDR3 sequence is CASTKLAGAADTQYF. The CDR3 DNA follows: TGTGCCAGCACTAAACTAGCGGGAGCTGCAGATACGCAGTATTTT.

V is TRBV6-6 and J is TRBJ2-5, with D hard to call. V was pared by 3 bases and J by 3 bases, with 8 bases between. The CDR3 covers 13 residues. The germline CDR1 and CDR2 sequences are MNHNY and SVGAGI (reference sequence). The CDR3 protein is CASSYTGKETQYF. The CDR3 nucleotides are TGTGCCAGCAGTTATACGGGTAAAGAGACCCAGTACTTC.

J is TRBJ2-7 and V is TRBV30; a weak D match, TRBD1 (5 bases). This CDR3 spans 13 amino acids. Germline assignment: CDR1 GTSNPN and CDR2 SVGIG (reference sequence). The V and J ends lost 3 bases and 6 bases respectively, with 15 bases between them. For the CDR3, the DNA is TGTGCCTGGAGCGGCCAGGGAAAGGCCGAGCAGTACTTC. It yields the protein CAWSGQGKAEQYF.

The chain joins TRBV30 to TRBJ2-1; D possibly matches TRBD1 or TRBD2 (5 bases each). The CDR3 spans 16 residues. V lost 3 bases and J lost 9, with 24 bases in between. CDR1 is GTSNPN, CDR2 SVGIG, per germline (reference sequence). CDR3 sequence: CAWRTREQWGWGEQFF. DNA of the CDR3: TGTGCCTGGAGGACGAGGGAACAGTGGGGCTGGGGTGAGCAGTTCTTC.

This chain links TRBV7-9 with TRBJ2-1; 7 bases agree with TRBD2. The germline V gene encodes CDR1 SEHNR and CDR2 FQNEAQ (reference sequence). The CDR3 has 15 amino acids. V gave up 3 bases and J gave up 1 base; unmatched junction bases: 3. The CDR3 spells CASSFVRGSYNEQFF. The CDR3 bases are TGTGCCAGCAGCTTCGTGCGGGGGTCCTACAATGAGCAGTTCTTC.

The chain links TRBV10-2 to TRBJ2-1; 7 positions agree with TRBD1. The ends lost 3 bases at V and 3 bases at J; junction bases unmatched: 2. This CDR3 has 14 residues. Looked up from germline, CDR1 is WSHSY and CDR2 is SAAADI. The CDR3 loop reads CASSEQGSYNEQFF. In DNA form, the CDR3 reads TGCGCCAGCAGTGAACAGGGGAGCTACAATGAGCAGTTCTTC.

V and J are TRBV27 and TRBJ2-7; the D gene could be TRBD1 or TRBD2 (5 bases each). Germline V gene data show CDR1 as MNHEY and CDR2 as SMNVEV (reference sequence). The CDR3 has 14 amino acids. V was cut by 2 bases and J by 0 bases, with 8 bases left in between. CDR3 protein: CASSLRGTSYEQYF. The DNA of the CDR3 is TGTGCCAGCAGTTTAAGAGGGACCTCCTACGAGCAGTACTTC.

This chain uses TRBV30 with TRBJ1-6; 8 bases agree with TRBD1. J lost 7 bases, V lost 2 bases, and 7 bases had no gene match. The germline V gene has CDR1 GTSNPN and CDR2 SVGIG (reference sequence). This CDR3 has 15 amino acids. The CDR3 DNA is TGTGCCTGGAGTCCAAGGACAGGGAGGAATTCACCCCTCCACTTT. Protein sequence: CAWSPRTGRNSPLHF.

J is TRBJ2-3 and V is TRBV6-4; either TRBD1 or TRBD2 may supply D (5 bases each). Germline loops: CDR1 MRHNA, CDR2 SNTAGT. V shed 0 bases and J shed 9 bases, with 16 bases lying between them. This CDR3 is built from 15 residues. The CDR3 DNA sequence: TGTGCCAGCAGTGACTCCGGGGCCCCCCCAGGGACGCAGTATTTT. Its translation is CASSDSGAPPGTQYF.

This chain joins TRBV5-1 and TRBJ2-1; perhaps D is TRBD1 or TRBD2 (5 bases each). Per the germline V gene, CDR1 is SGHRS and CDR2 is YFSETQ. V gave up 0 bases and J gave up 12 bases, with 10 bases separating them. The CDR3 contains 12 residues. The CDR3 region is CASSLVGDGQFF. CDR3 DNA: TGCGCCAGCAGCTTGGTCGGGGACGGGCAGTTCTTC.

V gene TRBV5-1 combines with J gene TRBJ2-5, with 8 bases identical to TRBD2. V shed 1 base, J shed 2 bases, and the junction held 10 bases outside the gene matches. Germline CDR1 SGHRS, CDR2 YFSETQ. This CDR3 is 17 amino acids long. The CDR3 spells CASSLLIAGPIQETQYF. The CDR3 DNA reads TGCGCCAGCAGCTTGTTGATAGCGGGGCCAATACAAGAGACCCAGTACTTC.

The V and J genes are TRBV6-1 and TRBJ1-1; D remains unclear. With 6 bases removed from V and 1 base from J, the gap between germline ends came to 15 bases. Looked up from germline, CDR1 is MNHNS and CDR2 is SASEGT. This CDR3 comprises 15 residues. The CDR3 DNA follows: TGTGCCAGCAGAGGCAGTGGCAGAAAGAACACTGAAGCTTTCTTT. Translating gives CASRGSGRKNTEAFF.

J is TRBJ2-3 and V is TRBV5-1; TRBD1 agrees at 7 bases. This CDR3 contains 16 residues. The J segment lost 0 bases and the V segment lost 2 bases, leaving 6 bases of the junction unmatched. The germline V gene has CDR1 SGHRS and CDR2 YFSETQ. The chain's CDR3 is CASSFGGQTSTDTQYF. DNA for the CDR3: TGCGCCAGCAGCTTTGGGGGACAGACTAGCACAGATACGCAGTATTTT. Full variable domain (rest looked up from reference TRBV5-1 and TRBJ2-3): KAGVTQTPRYLIKTRGQQVTLSCSPISGHRSVSWYQQTPGQGLQFLFEYFSETQRNKGNFPGRFSGRQFSNSRSEMNVSTLELGDSALYLCASSFGGQTSTDTQYFGPGTRLTVL.

The J gene is TRBJ1-3, the V gene TRBV5-6; 8 nucleotides match TRBD1. The trim removed 4 bases at V and 0 bases at J, leaving 0 bases unmatched. Germline V gene lookup returns CDR1 SGHDT and CDR2 YYEEEE. The CDR3 is made up of 14 amino acids. The CDR3 is CASSTGGSGNTIYF. The DNA for the CDR3 is TGTGCCAGCAGCACAGGGGGCTCTGGAAACACCATATATTTT.

The chain has TRBV2 and TRBJ1-4; D perhaps matches TRBD1 (5 bases). The V and J ends lost 2 bases and 6 bases respectively, with 13 bases between them. The CDR3 runs to 15 residues. Germline CDR1 reads SNHLY; CDR2 reads FYNNEI. CDR3 loop: CASSELQGSDEKLFF. The CDR3 region has the DNA TGTGCCAGCAGTGAACTGCAGGGTTCTGATGAAAAACTGTTTTTT.

The chain employs TRBV30 and TRBJ1-1; D ambiguous. The germline V and J ends were trimmed by 4 bases and 11 bases, with 14 bases remaining between them. The length of the CDR3 is 11 residues. Germline V lookup: CDR1 GTSNPN, CDR2 SVGIG (reference sequence). The CDR3 reads CAWIPWPGAFF. As DNA, the CDR3 is TGTGCCTGGATACCGTGGCCGGGCGCTTTCTTT.

Only one count was recorded for this clone. The chain links TRBV10-1 to TRBJ2-5; the D gene is possibly TRBD2 (6 bases). The tail of the sequence fits TRBJ2-7 better, so the J call may be wrong. The CDR3 runs 14 residues. Per germline, CDR1 WNHNN and CDR2 SYGVQD (reference sequence). The CDR3 DNA sequence: TGCGCCAGCAGCACCGGGACTCAAGTCTACGAGCAGTACTTC. This sequence encodes CASSTGTQVYEQYF.

The chain combines TRBV18 with TRBJ2-3; D not resolved. CDR3 length: 14 residues. CDR1 and CDR2 from the germline V gene are KGHSH and LQKENI. Deletions cut 4 bases from V and 4 bases from J, with 12 bases between. Here the CDR3 reads CASSHRALSDTQYF. In DNA form, the CDR3 reads TGTGCCAGCTCACACCGGGCCCTTTCAGATACGCAGTATTTT.

In this sample, this clone turned up once. The chain recombines TRBV18 with TRBJ2-4; D not certain. CDR1 is KGHSH and CDR2 is LQKENI in the germline V gene. The ends were cut back, 5 bases at V and 2 bases at J, with 1 base in the middle. This CDR3 has 11 residues. Written as DNA, the CDR3 is TGTGCCAGCTCAACCAAAAACATTCAGTACTTC. Its translation is CASSTKNIQYF. The variable domain in full, completed from reference TRBV18 and TRBJ2-4, reads NAGVMQNPRHLVRRRGQEARLRCSPMKGHSHVYWYRQLPEEGLKFMVYLQKENIIDESGMPKERFSAEFPKEGPSILRIQQVVRGDSAAYFCASSTKNIQYFGAGTRLSVL.

V gene TRBV7-3 combines with J gene TRBJ2-3; the D is unclear. The CDR3 loop spans 13 amino acids. In germline, CDR1 is SGHTA, CDR2 FQGTGA. V dropped 0 bases and J dropped 8 bases, with 9 bases sitting between them. The CDR3: CASSLTTQSTQYF. The DNA of the CDR3 is TGTGCCAGCAGCTTAACGACCCAATCTACGCAGTATTTT.

The chain is built from TRBV5-8 and TRBJ1-3; D is possibly TRBD1 (6 bases). Germline CDR1 reads SGHTS; CDR2 reads YDEGEE. Trimming took 3 bases from V and 4 from J, leaving 11 bases between them. This CDR3 spans 14 amino acids. In nucleotides, the CDR3 is TGTGCCAGCAGCTCCACAGGGTCCGGAAACACCATATATTTT. Translation gives CASSSTGSGNTIYF.

The J gene is TRBJ2-2, the V gene TRBV6-5; 11 nucleotides agree with TRBD2. The CDR3 is 15 amino acids. Germline lookup yields CDR1 MNHEY and CDR2 SVGAGI. V lost 5 bases and J lost 7; bases outside the gene matches: 6. CDR3: CASSIAGGPGGELFF. The DNA of the CDR3 is TGTGCCAGCAGTATAGCGGGAGGGCCGGGCGGGGAGCTGTTTTTT.